The 27 T cell receptor beta chains in this list originate from one sample, sequenced in a study of breast tumors, draining lymph nodes, adjacent tissues. MiXCR was run by TCRdb on the multiplex PCR reads, yielding one entry per CDR3 protein. The sample shows 200,000 to 250,000 distinct CDR3 sequences, 32% of them seen only once. The lymph nodes were axillary draining lymph nodes from breast cancer patients. The sample taken for sequencing was axillary lymph node tissue. Receptors originate from a female donor with breast cancer. Some clones in this sample may be carry-over from other donors' samples.

This clonotype showed up many times. The genes are TRBV11-3 and TRBJ2-2; D is unclear. There are 16 residues in the CDR3. CDR1 is SGHNT and CDR2 is YENEEA in the germline V gene. Deletions cut 5 bases from V and 1 base from J, with 14 bases between. The CDR3 region has the DNA TGTGCCAGCAGCCCCCATAAACAGCTGAACACCGGGGAGCTGTTTTTT. Amino acids: CASSPHKQLNTGELFF.

There are many counts of this clonotype. The chain couples TRBV30 to TRBJ1-4; D gene ambiguous. Germline V CDR1 and CDR2: GTSNPN, SVGIG (reference sequence). Trimming cost V 3 bases and J 4 bases, with 15 bases left between them. The CDR3 extends over 15 amino acids. The CDR3 is CAWSPSRTGNEKLFF. The CDR3 DNA reads TGTGCCTGGAGCCCTTCCCGGACGGGTAATGAAAAACTGTTTTTT.

This clonotype showed up many times. V is TRBV29-1 and J is TRBJ2-1, with 11 bases matching TRBD2. The J segment lost 7 bases and the V segment lost 7 bases, leaving 15 bases of the junction unmatched. The V gene's germline CDR1 is SQVTM and CDR2 ANQGSEA. This CDR3 comprises 16 residues. CDR3 in amino acids: CSAKGTSGSKLNEQFF. As DNA, the CDR3 is TGCAGCGCGAAGGGTACTAGCGGGAGTAAACTTAATGAGCAGTTCTTC.

In its sample, this clonotype was seen a few times. This chain uses TRBV28 with TRBJ1-2; 7 bases line up with TRBD1. Germline loops: CDR1 MDHEN, CDR2 SYDVKM. V shed 5 bases, J shed 4 bases, and the junction held 4 bases outside the gene matches. The CDR3 extends over 13 amino acids. This CDR3 reads CASSMTGSYGYTF. The CDR3 DNA is TGTGCCAGCAGTATGACAGGGAGCTATGGCTACACCTTC.

With respect to this clonotype: A much larger clone differs by one base, so this may be a read error. J is TRBJ1-2 and V is TRBV24-1; D is undetermined. Germline CDR1 reads KGHDR; CDR2 reads SFDVKD. The ends were cut back, 6 bases at V and 4 bases at J, with 14 bases in the middle. CDR3 size: 14 residues. CDR3 sequence: CATSSRPGLYGYTF. The CDR3 region has the DNA TGTGCCACCAGTAGCCGCCCGGGCCTCTATGGCTACACCTTC.

The chain combines TRBV25-1 with TRBJ2-2, with D unclear. Germline values: CDR1 MGHDK, CDR2 SYGVNS. CDR3 size: 14 residues. V lost 2 bases to trimming and J lost 3 bases, with 7 bases between them. The CDR3 nucleotides read TGTGCCAGCAGTGAACGACGGGACACCGGGGAGCTGTTTTTT. Amino acids: CASSERRDTGELFF.

This clonotype was seen many times. V is TRBV5-5 and J is TRBJ1-4; TRBD1 aligns across 8 bases. Losses at the gene ends were 4 bases for V and 8 bases for J; bases not matched to a gene: 7. The CDR3 contains 14 residues. The germline CDR1 and CDR2 sequences are SGHKS and YYEKEE (reference sequence). CDR3 DNA sequence: TGTGCCAGCAGCCCGGACAGGGCCCGGGAAAAACTGTTTTTT. Translated: CASSPDRAREKLFF.

Worth noting for this clonotype: This may stem from a read error, because a much larger clone lies one nucleotide away. This chain uses TRBV3-1 with TRBJ1-2; no clear D. The length of the CDR3 is 15 residues. Germline-derived CDR1 and CDR2 are LGHDT and YNNKEL (reference sequence). The CDR3 loop is CPSSQDYTEAAGYTF. DNA of the CDR3: TGTCCCAGCAGCCAAGATTACACGGAGGCGGCTGGCTACACCTTC. The variable domain in full, with the rest retrieved from reference TRBV3-1 and TRBJ1-2, is DTAVSQTPKYLVTQMGNDKSIKCEQNLGHDTMYWYKQDSKKFLKIMFSYNNKELIINETVPNRFSPKSPDKAHLNLHINSLELGDSAVYFCPSSQDYTEAAGYTFGSGTRLTVV.

CDR3 nucleotides: TGCAGCGTCGTGGTGGGTGCCTATGGCTACACCTTC. Translated, it gives CSVVVGAYGYTF. V gene TRBV29-1 combines with J gene TRBJ1-2; the D is unclear. Germline CDR1 reads SQVTM; CDR2 reads ANQGSEA. CDR3 size: 12 residues. Trimming left V 6 bases short and J 4 bases short, with 12 bases between.

This clonotype was counted many times. V is TRBV3-1 and J is TRBJ2-7; D is uncertain. Germline values: CDR1 LGHDT, CDR2 YNNKEL (reference sequence). Trimming removed 1 base at V and 7 bases at J, with 23 bases between. The CDR3 sequence is 17 residues long. The CDR3 region is CASSQGLTTLTQREQYF. The CDR3 DNA follows: TGTGCCAGCAGCCAAGGGTTAACCACCTTGACCCAGAGGGAGCAGTACTTC.

This clonotype was counted many times. V is TRBV7-2 and J is TRBJ2-3; D is uncertain. Per the germline V gene, CDR1 is SGHTA and CDR2 is FQGNSA. V lost 0 bases and J lost 3, with 10 bases in between. The CDR3 has 15 amino acids. CDR3 nucleotide sequence: TGTGCCAGCAGCTTAGCCTCGGGTTATACAGATACGCAGTATTTT. It specifies CASSLASGYTDTQYF.

This clonotype was recorded many times. The CDR3 DNA sequence: TGTGCCAGCAGTGCCTCGAACAGCCCTGGGGCCAACGTCCTGACTTTC. This codes for CASSASNSPGANVLTF. V gene TRBV6-4 combines with J gene TRBJ2-6, with D unresolved. The germline CDR1 and CDR2 sequences are MRHNA and SNTAGT. The CDR3 length is 16 residues. V was pared by 4 bases and J by 2 bases, with 12 bases between.

Notes on this clonotype: A much larger clone differs by one base, so this may be a read error. The chain links TRBV7-9 to TRBJ2-1, with 9 positions matching TRBD1. CDR1 is SEHNR, CDR2 FQNEAQ, per germline (reference sequence). The length of the CDR3 is 13 residues. The junction had 5 bases not matched to a gene; V was cut back by 5 bases and J by 9 bases. CDR3 residues: CASSVGQGSEQFF. The CDR3 bases are TGTGCCAGCAGCGTAGGACAGGGGTCTGAGCAGTTCTTC.

V and J are TRBV7-2 and TRBJ2-7, with 12 bases identical to TRBD2. With V trimmed by 4 bases and J by 9 bases, 10 bases remained unmatched. CDR1 is SGHTA and CDR2 is FQGNSA in the germline V gene. This CDR3 is built from 15 residues. Written as DNA, the CDR3 is TGTGCCAGCAGCTACCGACTAGCGGGAGTGGACGGGCAGTACTTC. It codes for CASSYRLAGVDGQYF.

Remarks on this clonotype: The germline gene is not matched at one end of the junction; a read error may be the cause. The chain's CDR3 is CASSQQVGSPLHF. Written as DNA, the CDR3 is TGCGCCAGCAGCCAACAAGTTGGGTCACCCCTCCACTTT. The chain is built from TRBV7-8 and TRBJ1-6; no firm D call. Germline values: CDR1 SGHVS, CDR2 FQNEAQ. The CDR3 is made up of 13 amino acids. Based on the CDR3 plus reference TRBV7-8 and TRBJ1-6, the full variable domain is GAGVSQSPRYKVAKRGQDVALRCDPISGHVSLFWYQQALGQGPEFLTYFQNEAQLDKSGLPSDRFFAERPEGSVSTLKIQRTQQEDSAVYLCASSQQVGSPLHFGNGTRLTVT.

J is TRBJ1-5 and V is TRBV20-1; D is perhaps TRBD1 (5 bases). CDR1 is DFQATT, CDR2 SNEGSKA, per germline (reference sequence). The length of the CDR3 is 13 residues. V gave up 6 bases and J gave up 11 bases, with 20 bases separating them. The CDR3 region has the DNA TGCAGTGCCCACACTAGCGGGACTGAGACCCAGCATTTT. Translation gives CSAHTSGTETQHF.

This clonotype was seen ten or more times. This chain links TRBV4-1 with TRBJ2-1; 12 bases line up with TRBD2. The CDR3 sequence is 16 residues long. With V trimmed by 4 bases and J by 2 bases, 3 bases remained unmatched. Germline V gene data show CDR1 as MGHRA and CDR2 as YSYEKL. CDR3 DNA sequence: TGCGCCAGCAGCCGGCGGACTAGCGGGACCTACAATGAGCAGTTCTTC. As protein: CASSRRTSGTYNEQFF.

CDR3 DNA: TGTGCCAGCAGCACACACATGGCGGAGGAGGCCCAGTACTTC. Its protein is CASSTHMAEEAQYF. The chain couples TRBV11-3 to TRBJ2-5; D perhaps matches TRBD2 (5 bases). Trimming removed 5 bases at V and 9 bases at J, with 19 bases between. The germline V gene encodes CDR1 SGHNT and CDR2 YENEEA. The CDR3 contains 14 residues.

This clonotype came up many times. This chain joins TRBV3-1 and TRBJ1-2; 8 bases are shared with TRBD1. Germline V lookup: CDR1 LGHDT, CDR2 YNNKEL (reference sequence). The junction had 5 bases not matched to a gene; V was cut back by 1 base and J by 7 bases. The CDR3 spans 14 residues. CDR3 nucleotide sequence: TGTGCCAGCAGCCAAGGAGGACAGGGTTCTGGCTACACCTTC. Translated, it gives CASSQGGQGSGYTF.

The chain joins TRBV25-1 to TRBJ2-2; TRBD1 matches at 10 bases. The CDR3 sequence is 15 residues long. V lost 6 bases to trimming and J lost 7 bases; unmatched junction nucleotides: 8. Germline V gene lookup returns CDR1 MGHDK and CDR2 SYGVNS. Here the CDR3 reads CASRSPGQGNGELFF. DNA for the CDR3: TGTGCCAGCAGATCTCCGGGACAGGGGAACGGGGAGCTGTTTTTT.

As for this clonotype: This sequence may be a read error, since a much larger clone differs from it by one base. This chain uses TRBV18 with TRBJ2-1, with TRBD2 identical over 7 bases. Germline lookup yields CDR1 KGHSH and CDR2 LQKENI. This CDR3 region has 12 residues. Trimming took 6 bases from V and 12 from J; bases not matched to a gene: 8. The CDR3: CASSGGSSGQFF. DNA of the CDR3: TGTGCCAGCTCCGGCGGGAGTAGTGGGCAGTTCTTC.

The table lists this clonotype with a count of one. The genes are TRBV29-1 and TRBJ2-3; D is perhaps TRBD1 (6 bases). TRBJ1-5 matches the DNA end more closely, so the J call is doubtful. CDR1 and CDR2 from the germline V gene are SQVTM and ANQGSEA. The CDR3 length is 14 residues. In DNA form, the CDR3 reads TGCAGCGTAGGGACAAGCGGTTCCACTCATACGCAGCATTTT. This gives the protein CSVGTSGSTHTQHF.

As to this clonotype: A much more abundant neighbour one base away suggests this may be a read error. V and J are TRBV9 and TRBJ2-1; 7 nucleotides line up with TRBD1. Germline V gene lookup returns CDR1 SGDLS and CDR2 YYNGEE. The CDR3 is 14 residues long. This chain's CDR3 is CASSVGGGEVEQSF. The CDR3 nucleotides read TGTGCCAGCAGCGTAGGAGGGGGCGAGGTTGAGCAGTCCTTC.

At least ten counts were recorded for this clonotype. V is TRBV29-1 and J is TRBJ2-7; TRBD1 might be the D (6 bases). Germline-derived CDR1 and CDR2 are SQVTM and ANQGSEA. V lost 6 bases and J 2 bases, leaving 11 bases between the germline ends. The CDR3 has 12 residues. The CDR3 spells CSVSGTTYEQYF. The CDR3 region has the DNA TGCAGCGTCTCCGGGACAACCTACGAGCAGTACTTC.

This clonotype came up many times. The rearrangement uses TRBV11-2 and TRBJ2-3; unclear D gene. The CDR3 contains 12 residues. Per germline, CDR1 SGHAT and CDR2 FQNNGV. V was clipped by 5 bases and J by 7 bases, with 10 bases between them. The chain's CDR3 is CASSTSRHTQYF. DNA of the CDR3: TGTGCCAGCAGCACCTCACGGCATACGCAGTATTTT.

V usage is TRBV2 and J usage is TRBJ1-6; TRBD1 aligns across 8 bases. Trimming took 3 bases from V and 7 from J; bases not matched to a gene: 5. The germline V gene encodes CDR1 SNHLY and CDR2 FYNNEI. This CDR3 is 15 amino acids long. CDR3 protein: CASSEGRGRNSPLHF. As DNA, the CDR3 is TGTGCCAGCAGTGAGGGCAGGGGGCGGAATTCACCCCTCCACTTT. Drawing the rest from reference TRBV2 and TRBJ1-6, the complete variable domain is EPEVTQTPSHQVTQMGQEVILRCVPISNHLYFYWYRQILGQKVEFLVSFYNNEISEKSEIFDDQFSVERPDGSNFTLKIRSTKLEDSAMYFCASSEGRGRNSPLHFGNGTRLTVT.

This clonotype has just a few counts. A much larger clone sits a single nucleotide away, making a read error possible. The CDR3 spells CASSRRGAAEYNEQFF. The CDR3 region has the DNA TGTGCCAGCAGCCGGCGAGGCGCGGCGGAGTACAATGAGCAGTTCTTC. This chain uses TRBV11-2 with TRBJ2-1, with D unresolved. Trimming took off 5 bases at V and 4 bases at J, with 18 bases between the two ends. Germline V gene lookup returns CDR1 SGHAT and CDR2 FQNNGV. The CDR3 covers 16 residues.